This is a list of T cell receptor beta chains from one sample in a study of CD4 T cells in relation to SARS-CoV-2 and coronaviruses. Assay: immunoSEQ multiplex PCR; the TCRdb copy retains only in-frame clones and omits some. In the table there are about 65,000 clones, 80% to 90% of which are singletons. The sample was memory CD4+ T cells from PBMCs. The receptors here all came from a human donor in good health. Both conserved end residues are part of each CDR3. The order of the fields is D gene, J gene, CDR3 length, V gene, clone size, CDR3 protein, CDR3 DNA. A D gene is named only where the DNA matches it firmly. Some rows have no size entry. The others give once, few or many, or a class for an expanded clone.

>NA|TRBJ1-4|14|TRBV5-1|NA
CASSFGLFGEKLFF
TGCGCCAGCAGCTTCGGACTATTCGGTGAAAAACTGTTTTTT
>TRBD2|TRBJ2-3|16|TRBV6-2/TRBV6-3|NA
CASSLTSGVWTDTQYF
TGTGCCAGCAGCCTTACTAGCGGGGTCTGGACAGATACGCAGTATTTT
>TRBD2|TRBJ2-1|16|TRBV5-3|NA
CARPTTSVSSYNEQFF
TGTGCCAGACCGACTACTAGCGTGAGCTCCTACAATGAGCAGTTCTTC
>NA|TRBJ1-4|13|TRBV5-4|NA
CASSLRAGEKLFF
TGTGCCAGCAGCTTAAGGGCGGGGGAAAAACTGTTTTTT
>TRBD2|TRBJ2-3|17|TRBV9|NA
CASSVGASGVLTDTQYF
TGTGCCAGCAGCGTAGGGGCTAGCGGGGTGCTGACAGATACGCAGTATTTT
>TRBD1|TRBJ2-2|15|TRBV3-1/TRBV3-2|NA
CASSQDRGRVGELFF
TGTGCCAGCAGCCAGGACAGGGGGCGCGTTGGGGAGCTGTTTTTT
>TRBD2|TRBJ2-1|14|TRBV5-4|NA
CASSAGGPYNEQFF
TGTGCCAGCAGCGCGGGGGGGCCTTACAATGAGCAGTTCTTC
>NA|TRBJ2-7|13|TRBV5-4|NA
CASSLVGAGEQYF
TGTGCCAGCAGCTTGGTTGGGGCTGGGGAGCAGTACTTC
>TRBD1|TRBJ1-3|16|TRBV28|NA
CASSPRTGSSGNTIYF
TGTGCCAGCAGCCCCAGGACAGGGAGCTCTGGAAACACCATATATTTT
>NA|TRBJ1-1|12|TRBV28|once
CASSPGDTEAFF
TGTGCCAGCAGTCCAGGGGATACCGAAGCTTTCTTT
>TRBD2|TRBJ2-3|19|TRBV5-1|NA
CASSLAGGAGGHLTDTQYF
TGCGCCAGCAGCTTGGCCGGAGGAGCGGGGGGCCATCTCACAGATACGCAGTATTTT
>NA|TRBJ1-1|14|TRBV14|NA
CASSQDEEGWVAFF
TGTGCCAGCAGCCAAGACGAGGAGGGGTGGGTAGCTTTCTTT
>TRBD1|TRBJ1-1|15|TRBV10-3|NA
CAIRGQGGPNTEAFF
TGTGCCATCCGAGGACAGGGAGGCCCAAACACTGAAGCTTTCTTT
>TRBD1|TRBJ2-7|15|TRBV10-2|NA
CASSESWTGPYEQYF
TGCGCCAGCAGTGAGTCCTGGACAGGGCCCTACGAGCAGTACTTC
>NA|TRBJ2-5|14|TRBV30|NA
CAWSVLPLQETQYF
TGTGCCTGGAGTGTATTACCACTACAAGAGACCCAGTACTTC
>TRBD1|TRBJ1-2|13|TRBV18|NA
CASSPDRGYGYTF
TGTGCCAGCTCACCAGACAGGGGATATGGCTACACCTTC
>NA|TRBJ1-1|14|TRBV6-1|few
CASSDWAMNTEAFF
TGTGCCAGCAGTGATTGGGCAATGAACACTGAAGCTTTCTTT
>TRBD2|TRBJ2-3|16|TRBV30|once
CAWSVKGLAVVDTQYF
TGTGCCTGGAGTGTAAAGGGACTAGCGGTAGTAGATACGCAGTATTTT
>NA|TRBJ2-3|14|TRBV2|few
CASSRGVSTDTQYF
TGTGCCAGCAGCCGCGGGGTTAGCACAGATACGCAGTATTTT
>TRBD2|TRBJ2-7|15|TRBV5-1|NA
CASSPTSGRVYEQYF
TGCGCCAGCAGCCCGACTAGCGGGCGGGTCTACGAGCAGTACTTC
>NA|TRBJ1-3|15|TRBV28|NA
CASSSHGSSGNTIYF
TGTGCCAGCAGTTCACACGGGAGCTCTGGAAACACCATATATTTT
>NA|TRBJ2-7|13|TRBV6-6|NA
CASSSNRAYEQYF
TGTGCCAGCAGTTCAAACCGAGCCTACGAGCAGTACTTC
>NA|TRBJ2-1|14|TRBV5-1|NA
CASSFTGVFSEQFF
TGCGCCAGCAGCTTTACAGGTGTTTTCAGTGAGCAGTTCTTC
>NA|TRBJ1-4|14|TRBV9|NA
CASSGFGTPEKLFF
TGTGCCAGCAGCGGGTTCGGGACGCCGGAAAAACTGTTTTTT
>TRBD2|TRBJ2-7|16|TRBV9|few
CASSAHPAGVTYEQYF
TGTGCCAGCAGCGCCCACCCCGCGGGAGTTACCTACGAGCAGTACTTC
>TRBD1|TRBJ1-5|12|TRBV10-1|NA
CASNRGSQPQHF
TGCGCCAGTAACAGGGGCAGTCAGCCCCAGCATTTT
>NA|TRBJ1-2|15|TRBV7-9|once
CASSGRYGGHYGYTF
TGTGCCAGCAGCGGACGTTATGGGGGTCACTATGGCTACACCTTC
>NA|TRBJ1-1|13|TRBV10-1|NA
CASSAQGNTEAFF
TGCGCCAGCAGTGCACAGGGGAACACTGAAGCTTTCTTT
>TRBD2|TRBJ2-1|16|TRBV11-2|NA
CASSLGTGTSGIEQFF
TGTGCCAGCAGCTTAGGTACCGGGACTAGCGGCATTGAGCAGTTCTTC
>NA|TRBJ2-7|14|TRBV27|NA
CASSSDRYTYEQYF
TGTGCCAGCAGTTCCGACAGGTACACCTACGAGCAGTACTTC
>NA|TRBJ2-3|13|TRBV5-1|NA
CASSLLGTQTQYF
TGCGCCAGCAGCTTGTTGGGGACGCAAACGCAGTATTTT
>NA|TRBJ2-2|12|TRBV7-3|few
CASSPTTGELFF
TGTGCCAGCAGCCCCACCACCGGGGAGCTGTTTTTT
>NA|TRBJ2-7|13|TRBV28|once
CASRPNGVREQYF
TGTGCCAGCAGACCGAACGGAGTACGGGAGCAGTACTTC
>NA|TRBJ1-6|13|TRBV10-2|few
CASRVAYNSPLHF
TGCGCCAGCAGGGTAGCCTATAATTCACCCCTCCACTTT
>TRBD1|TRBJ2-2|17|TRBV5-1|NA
CASSALPGQGANGELFF
TGCGCCAGCAGCGCCTTGCCGGGACAGGGGGCGAACGGGGAGCTGTTTTTT
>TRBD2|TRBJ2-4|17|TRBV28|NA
CASSPSSGSRAKNIQYF
TGTGCCAGCAGTCCGTCAAGCGGGAGTCGAGCCAAAAACATTCAGTACTTC
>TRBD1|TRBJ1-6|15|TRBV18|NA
CASSPNRDRGSPLHF
TGTGCCAGCTCACCAAACCGGGACAGGGGATCACCCCTCCACTTT
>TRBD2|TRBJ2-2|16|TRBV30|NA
CAWSVGAGGWGGELFF
TGTGCCTGGAGTGTAGGAGCGGGGGGTTGGGGCGGGGAGCTGTTTTTT
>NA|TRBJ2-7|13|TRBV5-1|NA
CASSLEGSYEQYF
TGCGCCAGCAGCTTGGAAGGATCTTACGAGCAGTACTTC
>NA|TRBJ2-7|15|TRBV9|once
CASSPPATDTYEQYF
TGTGCCAGCAGCCCCCCCGCGACAGACACCTACGAGCAGTACTTC
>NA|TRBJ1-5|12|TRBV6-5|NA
CASRTGNQPQHF
TGTGCCAGCAGAACAGGCAATCAGCCCCAGCATTTT
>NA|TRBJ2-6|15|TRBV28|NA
CASISLAQGANVLTF
TGTGCCAGCATCTCTTTGGCGCAGGGGGCCAACGTCCTGACTTTC
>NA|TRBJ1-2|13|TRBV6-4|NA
CASSDSPQTGYTF
TGTGCCAGCAGTGACTCCCCCCAAACGGGCTACACCTTC
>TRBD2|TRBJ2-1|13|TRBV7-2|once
CASSLGLASEQFF
TGTGCCAGCAGCTTAGGACTAGCGAGTGAGCAGTTCTTC
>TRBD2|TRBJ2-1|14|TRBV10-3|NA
CAIRLTSGNNEQFF
TGTGCCATCAGATTGACTAGCGGTAACAATGAGCAGTTCTTC
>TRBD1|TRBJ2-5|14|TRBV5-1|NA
CASSLGQGPETQYF
TGCGCCAGCAGCCTAGGACAGGGACCAGAGACCCAGTACTTC
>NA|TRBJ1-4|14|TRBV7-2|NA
CASSWEGRAEKLFF
TGTGCCAGCAGCTGGGAGGGGAGGGCTGAAAAACTGTTTTTT
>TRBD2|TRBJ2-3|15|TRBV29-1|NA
CSVERPGGPTDTQYF
TGCAGCGTTGAACGGCCGGGAGGGCCTACGGATACGCAGTATTTT
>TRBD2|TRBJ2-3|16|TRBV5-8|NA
CASSLGASGDTDTQYF
TGTGCCAGCAGCTTGGGGGCTAGCGGGGACACAGATACGCAGTATTTT
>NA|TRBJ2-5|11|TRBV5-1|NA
CASSNQETQYF
TGCGCCAGCAGCAATCAAGAGACCCAGTACTTC
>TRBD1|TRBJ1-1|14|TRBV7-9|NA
CATTGGALNTEAFF
TGTGCCACCACAGGGGGCGCGCTGAACACTGAAGCTTTCTTT
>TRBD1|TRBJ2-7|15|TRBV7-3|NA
CASSLTGTGGYEQYF
TGTGCCAGCAGCTTGACCGGGACAGGGGGCTACGAGCAGTACTTC
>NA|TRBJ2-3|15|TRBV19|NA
CASSGTSGRTDTQYF
TGTGCCAGTAGCGGGACCTCCGGTCGGACAGATACGCAGTATTTT
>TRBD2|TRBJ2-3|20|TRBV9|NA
CASSVVPQAGNRASTDTQYF
TGTGCCAGCAGCGTAGTCCCTCAAGCGGGGAACCGTGCTAGCACAGATACGCAGTATTTT
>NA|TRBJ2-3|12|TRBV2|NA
CASSELLNTQYF
TGTGCCAGCAGTGAGTTACTAAATACGCAGTATTTT
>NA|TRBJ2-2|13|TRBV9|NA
CASSVEGIGELFF
TGTGCCAGCAGCGTAGAGGGAATCGGGGAGCTGTTTTTT
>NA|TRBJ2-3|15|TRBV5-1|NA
CASSRYGGYTDTQYF
TGCGCCAGCAGCCGGTATGGAGGGTACACAGATACGCAGTATTTT
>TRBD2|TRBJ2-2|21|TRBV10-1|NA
CASSESVWTSGGTRLPGELFF
TGCGCCAGCAGTGAGTCCGTTTGGACTAGCGGGGGGACAAGACTCCCCGGGGAGCTGTTTTTT
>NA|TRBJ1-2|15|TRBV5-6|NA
CASSPEHKGIDGYTF
TGTGCCAGCAGCCCAGAGCACAAGGGTATTGACGGCTACACCTTC
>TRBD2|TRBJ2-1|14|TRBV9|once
CASSKSGGPSEQFF
TGTGCCAGCAGCAAATCGGGGGGGCCAAGTGAGCAGTTCTTC